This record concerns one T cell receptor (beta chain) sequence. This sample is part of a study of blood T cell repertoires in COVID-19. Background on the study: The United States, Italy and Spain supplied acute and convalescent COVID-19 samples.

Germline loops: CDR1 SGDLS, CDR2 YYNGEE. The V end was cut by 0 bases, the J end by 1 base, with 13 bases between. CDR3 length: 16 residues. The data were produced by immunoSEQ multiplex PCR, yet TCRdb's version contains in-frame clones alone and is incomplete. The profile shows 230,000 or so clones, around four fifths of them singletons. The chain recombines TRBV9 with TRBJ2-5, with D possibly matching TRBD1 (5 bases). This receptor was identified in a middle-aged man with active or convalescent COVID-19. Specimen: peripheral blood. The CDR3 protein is CASSVGTGHFQETQYF. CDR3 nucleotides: TGTGCCAGCAGCGTAGGAACTGGACACTTCCAAGAGACCCAGTACTTC.